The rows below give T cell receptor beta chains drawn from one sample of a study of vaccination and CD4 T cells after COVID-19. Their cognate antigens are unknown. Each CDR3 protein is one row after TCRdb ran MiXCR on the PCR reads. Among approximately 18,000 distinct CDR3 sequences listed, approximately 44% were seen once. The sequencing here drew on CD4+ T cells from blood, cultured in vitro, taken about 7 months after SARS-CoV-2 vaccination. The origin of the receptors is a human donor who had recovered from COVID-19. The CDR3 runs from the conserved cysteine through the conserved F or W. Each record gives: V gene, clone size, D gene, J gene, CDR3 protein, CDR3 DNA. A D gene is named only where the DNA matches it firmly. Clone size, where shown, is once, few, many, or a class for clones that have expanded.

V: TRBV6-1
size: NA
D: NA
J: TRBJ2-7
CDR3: CASSGTDSTLMGEQYF
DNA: TGTGCCAGCAGTGGGACCGACAGCACGCTAATGGGGGAGCAGTACTTC

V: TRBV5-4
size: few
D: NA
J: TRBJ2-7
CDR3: CASSFPLGEQYF
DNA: TGTGCCAGCAGCTTTCCCCTAGGCGAGCAGTACTTC

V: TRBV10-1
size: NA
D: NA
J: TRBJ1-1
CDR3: CASAPLGRTEAFF
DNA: TGCGCCAGTGCTCCCCTGGGGCGTACTGAAGCTTTCTTT

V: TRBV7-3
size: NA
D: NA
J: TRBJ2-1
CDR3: CASSLEGFSNEQFF
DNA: TGTGCCAGCAGCTTAGAGGGATTTAGCAATGAGCAGTTCTTC

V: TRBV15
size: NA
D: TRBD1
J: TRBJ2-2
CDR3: CATKPFPTGPGELFF
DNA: TGTGCCACCAAACCTTTTCCGACAGGGCCCGGGGAGCTGTTTTTT

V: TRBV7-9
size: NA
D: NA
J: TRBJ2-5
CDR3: CASSLYGLGGEETQYF
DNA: TGTGCCAGCAGCTTATATGGACTAGGGGGGGAGGAGACCCAGTACTTC

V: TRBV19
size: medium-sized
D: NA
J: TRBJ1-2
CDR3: CASRRAGTEWGYTF
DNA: TGTGCCAGCCGGAGGGCTGGCACAGAGTGGGGCTACACCTTC

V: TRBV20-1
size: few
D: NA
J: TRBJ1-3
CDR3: CSAPGSGNTIYF
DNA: TGCAGTGCTCCCGGCTCTGGAAACACCATATATTTT

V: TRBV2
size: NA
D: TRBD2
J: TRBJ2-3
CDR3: CASSEGLAGTDTQYF
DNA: TGTGCCAGCAGTGAGGGTCTAGCGGGCACAGATACGCAGTATTTT

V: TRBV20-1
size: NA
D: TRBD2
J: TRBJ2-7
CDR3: CSATKLSGGPTYEQYF
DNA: TGCAGTGCTACAAAACTTAGCGGGGGGCCAACCTACGAGCAGTACTTC